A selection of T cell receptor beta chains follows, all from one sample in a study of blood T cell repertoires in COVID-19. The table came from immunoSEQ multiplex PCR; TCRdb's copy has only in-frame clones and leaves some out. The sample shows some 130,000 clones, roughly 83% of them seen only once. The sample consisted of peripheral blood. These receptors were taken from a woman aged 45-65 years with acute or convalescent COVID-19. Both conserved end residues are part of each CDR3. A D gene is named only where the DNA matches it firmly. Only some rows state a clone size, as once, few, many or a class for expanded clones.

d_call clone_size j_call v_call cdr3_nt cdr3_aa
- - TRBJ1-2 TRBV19 TGTGCCAGTAGTATATTAGCTAACTATGGCTACACCTTC CASSILANYGYTF
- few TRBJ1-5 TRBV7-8 TGTGCCAGCAGCTTATTGGGGCAGGAACAAAAACCGCGAGAGCCCCAGCATTTT CASSLLGQEQKPREPQHF
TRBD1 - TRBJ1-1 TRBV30 TGTGCCTGGAGGGGACAGGGGGCATCTGAAGCTTTCTTT CAWRGQGASEAFF
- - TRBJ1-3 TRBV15 TGTGCCACCAGCGGAAACAGGGCTGGAAACACCATATATTTT CATSGNRAGNTIYF
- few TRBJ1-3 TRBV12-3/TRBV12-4 TGTGCCAGCAGTTTCGGGGGAAACACCATATATTTT CASSFGGNTIYF
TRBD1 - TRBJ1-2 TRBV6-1 TGTGCCAGCAGTGGTTTCCAGGGGGGCGGGTCGGTTAACTATGGCTACACCTTC CASSGFQGGGSVNYGYTF
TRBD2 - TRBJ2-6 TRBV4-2 TGTGCCAGCAGCCAAAAGAGGTTTAGCGGGGACTCTGGGGCCAACGTCCTGACTTTC CASSQKRFSGDSGANVLTF
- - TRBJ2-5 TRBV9 TGTGCCAGCAGCACAAGTAGAGGTGCCCAGTACTTC CASSTSRGAQYF
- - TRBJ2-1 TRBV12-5 TGTGCTAGTGGTCCCCCCAGGGGTGCCTCCTACAATGAGCAGTTCTTC CASGPPRGASYNEQFF
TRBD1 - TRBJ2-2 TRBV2 TGTGCCAGCAGCCCGACAGGGGGTACGAACACCGGGGAGCTGTTTTTT CASSPTGGTNTGELFF
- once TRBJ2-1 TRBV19 TGTGCCAACTACCAGGGGTCCTACAATGAGCAGTTCTTC CANYQGSYNEQFF
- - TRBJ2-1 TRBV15 TGTGCCACCAGCAGAACACAGGGATCCCCGGGGAATGAGCAGTTCTTC CATSRTQGSPGNEQFF
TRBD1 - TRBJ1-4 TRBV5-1 TGCGCCAGCAGCGGGACAGGGGTCCTCTCTTATGAAAAACTGTTTTTT CASSGTGVLSYEKLFF
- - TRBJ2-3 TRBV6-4 TGTGCCAGCAGTGCAGGGACATTAGATACGCAGTATTTT CASSAGTLDTQYF
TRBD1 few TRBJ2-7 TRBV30 TGTGCCTGGCGCCCCCCGACAGGGGTTGTCTACGAGCAGTACTTC CAWRPPTGVVYEQYF
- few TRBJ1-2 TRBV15 TGTGCCACCAGCAGAGAGGCCCGGGGAAACTATGGCTACACCTTC CATSREARGNYGYTF